A selection of T cell receptor beta chains follows, all from one sample in a study of T cell changes during pregnancy in multiple sclerosis. The method was immunoSEQ multiplex PCR; TCRdb's version includes in-frame clones alone and lacks a portion of them. Here the sample spans approximately 40,000 clones, 95% to 96% being singletons. The specimen was peripheral blood, collected in the second trimester of pregnancy. These receptors all stem from a female donor with multiple sclerosis, enrolled in a pregnancy study. The CDR3 runs from the conserved cysteine through the conserved F or W. A D gene is named only where the DNA matches it firmly. Expanded clones are given a class, and other clones once, few, many or no size at all.

>TRBV27|TRBJ1-5|.|.
CASSPGTPYQPQHF
TGTGCCAGCAGTCCCGGGACACCCTATCAGCCCCAGCATTTT
>TRBV28|TRBJ1-4|once|TRBD1
CASTSTGAWEKLFF
TGTGCCAGCACCTCGACAGGGGCTTGGGAAAAACTGTTTTTT
>TRBV9|TRBJ2-7|.|.
CASSVVGGVEQYF
TGTGCCAGCAGCGTAGTCGGCGGAGTCGAGCAGTACTTC
>TRBV11-3|TRBJ2-7|.|TRBD1
CASSFLRQGGYEQYF
TGTGCCAGCAGCTTTTTGAGACAGGGGGGGTACGAGCAGTACTTC
>TRBV19|TRBJ1-4|.|.
CASRAGTTNEKLFF
TGTGCCAGTAGGGCAGGCACAACTAATGAAAAACTGTTTTTT
>TRBV6-1|TRBJ2-1|.|TRBD2
CASSEVLAGGGQFF
TGTGCCAGCAGTGAGGTACTAGCGGGGGGAGGGCAGTTCTTC
>TRBV7-2|TRBJ1-2|.|TRBD1
CASSLADRYYGYTF
TGTGCCAGCAGCTTAGCGGACAGGTACTATGGCTACACCTTC
>TRBV5-1|TRBJ2-7|.|TRBD2
CASSLAVSGGSYEQYF
TGCGCCAGCAGCTTGGCGGTTAGCGGGGGCTCCTACGAGCAGTACTTC
>TRBV28|TRBJ2-2|.|.
CASSPAGGRDTGELFF
TGTGCCAGCAGCCCCGCCGGGGGTAGGGACACCGGGGAGCTGTTTTTT
>TRBV6-5|TRBJ1-4|.|TRBD1
CASSPISSGGEKLFF
TGTGCCAGCAGCCCCATCAGCTCAGGGGGCGAAAAACTGTTTTTT
>TRBV7-2|TRBJ2-2|.|.
CASSLGRGELFF
TGTGCCAGCAGCTTAGGGCGGGGGGAGCTGTTTTTT
>TRBV7-3|TRBJ2-1|.|TRBD2
CASSLTSGRFNEQFF
TGTGCCAGCAGCTTGACTAGCGGGAGGTTCAATGAGCAGTTCTTC
>TRBV9|TRBJ1-2|.|.
CASSVDGDYGYTF
TGTGCCAGCAGCGTGGACGGGGACTATGGCTACACCTTC
>TRBV6-1|TRBJ2-1|.|TRBD2
CALSELAGTNNEQFF
TGTGCCTTATCTGAACTAGCGGGAACAAACAATGAGCAGTTCTTC
>TRBV28|TRBJ2-1|.|TRBD2
CASSPTTRLAGEADEQFF
TGTGCCAGCAGCCCCACTACCCGACTAGCGGGAGAGGCGGATGAGCAGTTCTTC
>TRBV15|TRBJ1-5|.|.
CATSRPGQFNQPQHF
TGTGCCACCAGCAGACCTGGACAGTTCAATCAGCCCCAGCATTTT
>TRBV15|TRBJ1-1|.|.
CATSWAAGRTEAFF
TGTGCCACCAGCTGGGCGGCAGGGCGGACTGAAGCTTTCTTT
>TRBV19|TRBJ2-7|.|.
CASSIRGMTDEQYF
TGTGCCAGTAGTATCCGGGGGATGACCGACGAGCAGTACTTC
>TRBV11-2|TRBJ2-5|.|.
CASSLGTRETQYF
TGTGCCAGCAGCTTAGGTACTAGAGAGACCCAGTACTTC
>TRBV6-1|TRBJ2-1|once|TRBD1
CASRGQGSEQFF
TGTGCCAGCAGGGGACAGGGGTCTGAGCAGTTCTTC
>TRBV4-1|TRBJ1-2|.|.
CASSQDPGWDYGYTF
TGCGCCAGCAGCCAAGATCCAGGGTGGGACTATGGCTACACCTTC
>TRBV5-4|TRBJ2-1|.|.
CASHQIYNEQFF
TGTGCCAGCCACCAGATCTACAATGAGCAGTTCTTC
>TRBV28|TRBJ2-5|.|.
CASSPAGGRETQYF
TGTGCCAGCAGCCCTGCCGGGGGACGAGAGACCCAGTACTTC
>TRBV5-8|TRBJ2-7|.|.
CASSLGPPGYYEQYF
TGTGCCAGCAGTTTGGGTCCCCCGGGTTACTACGAGCAGTACTTC
>TRBV7-8|TRBJ2-4|.|.
CASSQPGLGINIQYF
TGTGCCAGCAGCCAGCCAGGGCTGGGAATAAACATTCAGTACTTC
>TRBV14|TRBJ2-5|.|TRBD1
CASSFAPGTGEGTQYF
TGTGCCAGCAGCTTCGCCCCCGGGACAGGGGAAGGGACCCAGTACTTC
>TRBV11-2|TRBJ2-2|.|.
CASSSTEDTGELFF
TGTGCCAGCAGCTCCACCGAGGACACCGGGGAGCTGTTTTTT
>TRBV28|TRBJ2-7|.|.
CASSSGWTDSYEQYF
TGTGCCAGCAGCTCCGGATGGACTGACTCCTACGAGCAGTACTTC
>TRBV5-1|TRBJ2-2|.|TRBD2
CASSLTVAGGFTGELFF
TGCGCCAGCAGCTTGACCGTAGCGGGGGGGTTCACCGGGGAGCTGTTTTTT
>TRBV29-1|TRBJ2-7|.|TRBD2
CSVGTSEYEQYF
TGCAGCGTGGGGACTAGCGAGTACGAGCAGTACTTC
>TRBV5-5|TRBJ2-1|.|TRBD1
CASSHQWDSNRYEQFF
TGTGCCAGCAGCCATCAGTGGGACAGTAACCGTTATGAGCAGTTCTTC
>TRBV20-1|TRBJ1-1|.|.
CSASSGGTVFF
TGCAGTGCTAGTAGTGGGGGGACTGTTTTCTTT
>TRBV5-8|TRBJ2-3|.|TRBD2
CASSLLAGGATDTQYF
TGTGCCAGCAGCCTCTTAGCGGGGGGTGCCACAGATACGCAGTATTTT
>TRBV30|TRBJ2-3|.|.
CAWSVKDTQYF
TGTGCCTGGAGTGTCAAAGATACGCAGTATTTT
>TRBV11-2|TRBJ1-2|.|.
CASSLGAQRDYGYTF
TGTGCCAGCAGCTTGGGCGCCCAGAGGGACTATGGCTACACCTTC
>TRBV4-1|TRBJ1-4|.|TRBD1
CASRQPGGIEKLFF
TGCGCCAGCAGACAACCAGGGGGCATTGAAAAACTGTTTTTT
>TRBV28|TRBJ1-2|.|TRBD1
CASTLTGAYGYTF
TGTGCCAGCACCCTGACAGGGGCCTATGGCTACACCTTC
>TRBV20-1|TRBJ2-7|.|.
CSARDTYEQYF
TGCAGTGCTAGAGACACCTACGAGCAGTACTTC
>TRBV27|TRBJ1-2|.|.
CASSFNQATYGYTF
TGTGCCAGCAGTTTCAACCAGGCAACTTATGGCTACACCTTC
>TRBV5-1|TRBJ1-1|.|.
CASSLAGLTGRSVDTEAFF
TGCGCCAGCAGCTTGGCAGGTCTTACAGGGAGATCGGTCGACACTGAAGCTTTCTTT
>TRBV19|TRBJ1-5|.|.
CASSLRTAGYQPQHF
TGTGCCAGTAGCCTCCGGACAGCTGGGTATCAGCCCCAGCATTTT
>TRBV9|TRBJ2-2|.|.
CASSSPSGAFTGELFF
TGTGCCAGCAGTTCCCCCTCAGGGGCGTTCACCGGGGAGCTGTTTTTT
>TRBV19|TRBJ1-6|.|TRBD1
CASSSDRVYSPLHF
TGTGCCAGTAGCTCCGACAGGGTATATTCACCCCTCCACTTT
>TRBV30|TRBJ1-5|.|.
CAWSEQIYQPQHF
TGTGCCTGGAGCGAACAGATTTATCAGCCCCAGCATTTT
>TRBV6-1|TRBJ1-5|.|.
CASSVGGTNQPQHF
TGTGCCAGCAGTGTAGGAGGGACCAATCAGCCCCAGCATTTT
>TRBV11-2|TRBJ2-2|.|TRBD2
CASTGGGGIRTGELFF
TGTGCCAGCACAGGCGGGGGGGGGATCCGAACCGGGGAGCTGTTTTTT
>TRBV18|TRBJ1-1|.|.
CASSPGVDTEAFF
TGTGCCAGCTCACCAGGAGTGGACACTGAAGCTTTCTTT
>TRBV7-3|TRBJ2-3|.|.
CASSLEGGALRTDTQYF
TGTGCCAGCAGCCTCGAGGGGGGGGCATTAAGGACAGATACGCAGTATTTT
>TRBV6-6|TRBJ2-5|.|.
CASSMDTIQETQYF
TGTGCCAGCAGTATGGACACCATCCAAGAGACCCAGTACTTC
>TRBV7-2|TRBJ2-7|.|.
CASSLVSQGGIYEQYF
TGTGCCAGCAGCTTAGTAAGTCAGGGGGGCATCTACGAGCAGTACTTC